This T cell receptor (beta chain) originates from a study of T cell changes during pregnancy in multiple sclerosis. Germline CDR1 reads SGHRS; CDR2 reads YFSETQ. Losses at the gene ends were 0 bases for V and 4 bases for J; bases not matched to a gene: 5. The CDR3 loop spans 16 amino acids. The data were produced by immunoSEQ multiplex PCR, yet TCRdb's version contains in-frame clones alone and is incomplete. The sample carries about 67,000 clones, 92% recorded once. The chain recombines TRBV5-1 with TRBJ2-5; TRBD2 aligns across 11 bases. The specimen comprised peripheral blood, sampled in the first trimester of pregnancy. The source of this sequence is a female donor in good health, enrolled as a control in a pregnancy study. CDR3 amino acids: CASSLGLAGGPETQYF. The CDR3, as DNA: TGCGCCAGCAGCTTGGGCTTAGCGGGAGGGCCAGAGACCCAGTACTTC. Full variable domain (rest looked up from reference TRBV5-1 and TRBJ2-5): KAGVTQTPRYLIKTRGQQVTLSCSPISGHRSVSWYQQTPGQGLQFLFEYFSETQRNKGNFPGRFSGRQFSNSRSEMNVSTLELGDSALYLCASSLGLAGGPETQYFGPGTRLLVL.